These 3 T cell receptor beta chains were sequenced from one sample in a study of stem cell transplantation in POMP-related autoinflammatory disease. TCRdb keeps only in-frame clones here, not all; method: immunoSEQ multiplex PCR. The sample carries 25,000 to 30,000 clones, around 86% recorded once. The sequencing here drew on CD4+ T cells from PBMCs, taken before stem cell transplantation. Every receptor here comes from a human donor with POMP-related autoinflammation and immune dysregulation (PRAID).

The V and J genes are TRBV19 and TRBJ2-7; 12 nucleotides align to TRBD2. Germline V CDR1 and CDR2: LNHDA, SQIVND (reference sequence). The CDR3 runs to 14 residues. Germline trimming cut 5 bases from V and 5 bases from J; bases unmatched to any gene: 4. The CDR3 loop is CASSSSGRAHEQYF. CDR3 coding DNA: TGTGCCAGTAGTTCTAGCGGGAGGGCCCACGAGCAGTACTTC.

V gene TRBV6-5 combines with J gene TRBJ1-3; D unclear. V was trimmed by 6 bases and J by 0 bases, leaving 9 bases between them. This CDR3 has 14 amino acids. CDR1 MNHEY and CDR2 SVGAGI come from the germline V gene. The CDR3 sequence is CASRSGNSGNTIYF. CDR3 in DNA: TGTGCCAGCAGATCGGGAAACTCTGGAAACACCATATATTTT.

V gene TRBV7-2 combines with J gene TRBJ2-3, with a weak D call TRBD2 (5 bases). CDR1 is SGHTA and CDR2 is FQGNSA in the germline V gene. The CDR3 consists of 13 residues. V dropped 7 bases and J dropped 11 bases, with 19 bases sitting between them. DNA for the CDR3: TGTGCCAGCACTCCCACAACGGGGTATAGGCAGTATTTT. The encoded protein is CASTPTTGYRQYF.